These 25 T cell receptor beta chains originate from one sample sequenced in a study of blood T cell repertoires in COVID-19. Profiled with immunoSEQ multiplex PCR; TCRdb holds only in-frame clones, not every one. Here the sample spans about 170,000 clones, around 84% being singletons. Specimen: peripheral blood. These receptors came from a man in his sixties with COVID-19, enrolled during active disease.

This sequence joins TRBV29-1 and TRBJ1-1; D unclear. The CDR3 is 13 residues long. Germline CDR1 SQVTM, CDR2 ANQGSEA. V was cut by 0 bases and J by 1 base, with 6 bases left in between. This CDR3 reads CSVEEGRNTEAFF. CDR3 bases: TGCAGCGTTGAAGAGGGGAGGAACACTGAAGCTTTCTTT.

This clone has only one observation. The CDR3 DNA sequence: TGCGCCAGCAGCTTGGCCAGTTCCTACGAGCAGTACTTC. Its protein is CASSLASSYEQYF. The J gene is TRBJ2-7, the V gene TRBV5-1; D uncertain. V shed 0 bases and J shed 1 base, with 5 bases lying between them. Per the germline V gene, CDR1 is SGHRS and CDR2 is YFSETQ. The length of the CDR3 is 13 residues.

This chain uses TRBV19 with TRBJ1-1, with 8 bases aligning to TRBD1. Germline V lookup: CDR1 LNHDA, CDR2 SQIVND (reference sequence). CDR3 size: 14 residues. The trim removed 7 bases at V and 3 bases at J, leaving 7 bases unmatched. CDR3 residues: CASKLAGGYTEAFF. The CDR3 nucleotides read TGTGCCAGTAAGTTGGCAGGGGGCTACACTGAAGCTTTCTTT.

This clone was detected only a few times. The chain couples TRBV3-1 (or the pseudogene TRBV3-2) to TRBJ1-3; 11 bases are a match to TRBD1. V shed 4 bases, J shed 4 bases, and the junction held 0 bases outside the gene matches. Looked up from germline, CDR1 is LGHDT and CDR2 is YNNKEL (reference sequence). The CDR3 sequence is 14 residues long. The chain's CDR3 is CASSRDRGGNTIYF. CDR3 nucleotide sequence: TGTGCCAGCAGCCGGGACAGGGGGGGAAACACCATATATTTT.

The rearrangement links TRBV7-2 to TRBJ2-3; TRBD2 matches 8 bases. CDR3 length: 15 amino acids. V gave up 1 base and J gave up 5 bases; unmatched junction bases: 5. In germline, CDR1 is SGHTA, CDR2 FQGNSA. The CDR3 coding sequence is TGTGCCAGCAGCTTAGGAAGCGGGGGACAAGATACGCAGTATTTT. Its translation is CASSLGSGGQDTQYF.

The chain combines TRBV5-1 with TRBJ2-7; 8 positions match TRBD1. Looked up from germline, CDR1 is SGHRS and CDR2 is YFSETQ. The ends lost 4 bases at V and 1 base at J; junction bases unmatched: 4. The CDR3 consists of 14 residues. Written as DNA, the CDR3 is TGCGCCAGCAGCCGGGGACAGGAGTCCTACGAGCAGTACTTC. Amino acids: CASSRGQESYEQYF.

The rearrangement uses TRBV9 and TRBJ1-4; D call uncertain. The CDR3 loop spans 14 amino acids. Per the germline V gene, CDR1 is SGDLS and CDR2 is YYNGEE. V was clipped by 0 bases and J by 6 bases, with 9 bases between them. The CDR3 spells CASSVEWADEKLFF. CDR3 nucleotide sequence: TGTGCCAGCAGCGTAGAATGGGCCGATGAAAAACTGTTTTTT. Looking up the rest from reference TRBV9 and TRBJ1-4 gives the full variable domain: DSGVTQTPKHLITATGQRVTLRCSPRSGDLSVYWYQQSLDQGLQFLIQYYNGEERAKGNILERFSAQQFPDLHSELNLSSLELGDSALYFCASSVEWADEKLFFGSGTQLSVL.

The chain is built from TRBV3-1 (or the pseudogene TRBV3-2) and TRBJ2-1; TRBD2 aligns across 10 bases. Germline values: CDR1 LGHDT, CDR2 YNNKEL (reference sequence). The V segment lost 4 bases and the J segment 3 bases; nucleotides outside the gene matches: 9. The CDR3 runs to 17 residues. In DNA form, the CDR3 reads TGTGCCAGCAGCCCCGGGACTAGCGATAACCTCTACAATGAGCAGTTCTTC. Encoded protein: CASSPGTSDNLYNEQFF.

The chain recombines TRBV2 with TRBJ1-2; possibly TRBD1 for D (5 bases). V gave up 4 bases and J gave up 8 bases, with 14 bases separating them. Germline V gene data show CDR1 as SNHLY and CDR2 as FYNNEI. The CDR3 totals 13 residues. The CDR3 coding sequence is TGTGCCAGCAGTGCGGGGGGAGGTCGGGGCTACACCTTC. Its protein product is CASSAGGGRGYTF. Complete variable domain (other parts from reference TRBV2 and TRBJ1-2): EPEVTQTPSHQVTQMGQEVILRCVPISNHLYFYWYRQILGQKVEFLVSFYNNEISEKSEIFDDQFSVERPDGSNFTLKIRSTKLEDSAMYFCASSAGGGRGYTFGSGTRLTVV.

The V call is TRBV7-9, the J call TRBJ1-5; unclear D gene. Germline-derived CDR1 and CDR2 are SEHNR and FQNEAQ (reference sequence). This CDR3 contains 14 residues. V was trimmed by 4 bases and J by 2 bases, leaving 9 bases between them. CDR3 sequence: CASSSGVGNQPQHF. Here the CDR3 DNA reads TGTGCCAGCAGCTCCGGGGTAGGCAATCAGCCCCAGCATTTT.

This clone was counted between two and nine times. This chain links TRBV19 with TRBJ2-1; 12 bases line up with TRBD2. The V gene's germline CDR1 is LNHDA and CDR2 SQIVND (reference sequence). Trimming removed 5 bases from V and 8 bases from J; junction bases left unmatched: 7. This CDR3 is 15 amino acids long. CDR3 sequence: CASSALAGGADEQFF. The CDR3 nucleotides read TGTGCCAGTAGTGCCCTAGCGGGGGGGGCGGATGAGCAGTTCTTC.

This chain connects TRBV15 to TRBJ2-5; 8 bases are shared with TRBD1. CDR1 and CDR2 from the germline V gene are LNHNV and YYDKDF (reference sequence). V was clipped by 0 bases and J by 4 bases; unmatched bases: 4. CDR3 length: 15 residues. The CDR3 nucleotides read TGTGCCACCAGCAGAGACCAGGGGGCGGGAGAGACCCAGTACTTC. This codes for CATSRDQGAGETQYF. Variable domain in full (rest from reference TRBV15 and TRBJ2-5): DAMVIQNPRYQVTQFGKPVTLSCSQTLNHNVMYWYQQKSSQAPKLLFHYYDKDFNNEADTPDNFQSRRPNTSFCFLDIRSPGLGDTAMYLCATSRDQGAGETQYFGPGTRLLVL.

The rearrangement uses TRBV5-1 and TRBJ2-2; possible D gene TRBD1, 6 bases. V lost 0 bases and J lost 3, with 9 bases in between. CDR1 and CDR2 from the germline V gene are SGHRS and YFSETQ. The CDR3 is 15 amino acids. DNA of the CDR3: TGCGCCAGCAGCTTGGTGCGGACAGACACCGGGGAGCTGTTTTTT. It is translated as CASSLVRTDTGELFF. Complete variable domain (other parts from reference TRBV5-1 and TRBJ2-2): KAGVTQTPRYLIKTRGQQVTLSCSPISGHRSVSWYQQTPGQGLQFLFEYFSETQRNKGNFPGRFSGRQFSNSRSEMNVSTLELGDSALYLCASSLVRTDTGELFFGEGSRLTVL.

Only a few counts were recorded for this clone. The chain recombines TRBV19 with TRBJ2-5; the D gene is possibly TRBD1 (5 bases). V was clipped by 3 bases and J by 2 bases, with 7 bases between them. Germline lookup yields CDR1 LNHDA and CDR2 SQIVND (reference sequence). The CDR3 contains 13 residues. Here the CDR3 DNA reads TGTGCCAGTAGTATGGGGCTGCAAGAGACCCAGTACTTC. Translating it yields CASSMGLQETQYF.

V is TRBV21-1 and J is TRBJ2-1; the DNA was not compared with TRBD2, the D call given in the table. TRBV21-1 is a pseudogene segment. This CDR3 spans 11 amino acids. The CDR3 reads CASSERELEFF. The CDR3 DNA reads TGTGCCAGCAGCGAGCGGGAGTTGGAGTTCTTC.

V usage is TRBV6-5 and J usage is TRBJ1-1; D gene ambiguous. The germline CDR1 and CDR2 sequences are MNHEY and SVGAGI. The CDR3 contains 13 residues. Trimming left V 5 bases short and J 4 bases short, with 11 bases between. The CDR3 bases are TGTGCCAGCAGTCTTCCGTCGGTCACTGAAGCTTTCTTT. It is translated as CASSLPSVTEAFF.

This chain connects TRBV4-3 to TRBJ2-1, with TRBD2 matching 10 bases. CDR1 is LGHNA, CDR2 YSLEER, per germline. The V and J ends lost 0 bases and 0 bases, in that order; junction bases with no gene match: 5. The CDR3 length is 18 residues. The CDR3 sequence is CASSQDSASGSSYNEQFF. CDR3 DNA sequence: TGCGCCAGCAGCCAAGACTCGGCTAGCGGGAGCTCCTACAATGAGCAGTTCTTC.

The chain uses TRBV5-1 and TRBJ1-2; D might be TRBD1 (5 bases). V was shortened by 0 bases and J by 2 bases, with 5 bases between the two germline ends. This CDR3 is built from 13 residues. In germline, CDR1 is SGHRS, CDR2 YFSETQ. For the CDR3, the DNA is TGCGCCAGCAGCTTGGCAGGGAACTATGGCTACACCTTC. Translation gives CASSLAGNYGYTF.

This clone was detected only a few times. J is TRBJ1-5 and V is TRBV10-3; 7 bases fit TRBD1. The V gene end was trimmed by 6 bases and the J gene end by 5 bases; junction bases not matched to a gene: 7. CDR3 length equals 14 residues. Germline loops: CDR1 ENHRY, CDR2 SYGVKD. CDR3 sequence: CAIRDGTDDQPQHF. CDR3 in DNA: TGTGCCATCAGGGATGGGACAGACGATCAGCCCCAGCATTTT.

The chain couples TRBV19 to TRBJ1-5; weak D call: TRBD1 (5 bases). CDR1 is LNHDA, CDR2 SQIVND, per germline (reference sequence). There are 14 residues in the CDR3. V was pared by 4 bases and J by 0 bases, with 7 bases between. Here the CDR3 DNA reads TGTGCCAGTAGTAGGGGCAGTAGCAATCAGCCCCAGCATTTT. It specifies CASSRGSSNQPQHF.

The chain joins TRBV29-1 to TRBJ2-5; TRBD1 aligns across 7 bases. The ends lost 1 base at V and 9 bases at J; junction bases unmatched: 5. Germline V gene sequence: CDR1 SQVTM, CDR2 ANQGSEA. The CDR3 has 12 residues. CDR3: CSVEGGQTSQYF. The CDR3 nucleotides read TGCAGCGTTGAAGGGGGACAGACATCCCAGTACTTC.

This clone was counted a few times. V and J are TRBV9 and TRBJ1-6; D is unclear. The CDR3 loop spans 17 amino acids. The germline V gene has CDR1 SGDLS and CDR2 YYNGEE. V lost 0 bases to trimming and J lost 5 bases, with 15 bases between them. CDR3 amino acids: CASSVGPGISNNSPLHF. In DNA, the CDR3 is TGTGCCAGCAGCGTAGGACCGGGGATTTCCAATAATTCACCCCTCCACTTT.

The chain joins TRBV27 to TRBJ1-5; tentatively, D is TRBD1 (6 bases). CDR3 size: 15 residues. The ends were cut back, 4 bases at V and 4 bases at J, with 14 bases in the middle. Germline assignment: CDR1 MNHEY and CDR2 SMNVEV (reference sequence). The CDR3 is CASSSETGINQPQHF. The DNA for the CDR3 is TGTGCCAGCAGTTCCGAGACAGGAATTAATCAGCCCCAGCATTTT.

The chain has TRBV19 and TRBJ2-2, with 12 bases fitting TRBD2. With V trimmed by 4 bases and J by 6 bases, 12 bases remained unmatched. There are 18 residues in the CDR3. The germline gives CDR1 LNHDA, CDR2 SQIVND (reference sequence). CDR3 sequence (DNA): TGTGCCAGTAGTAAGAGGGCTAGCGGGAGGGCTTGGGCCGGGGAGCTGTTTTTT. Amino acids: CASSKRASGRAWAGELFF.

Notes on this clone: The sample holds other DNA sequences that translate to the same CDR3. The chain carries TRBV27 and TRBJ1-3; D not certain. This CDR3 is 14 amino acids long. The V gene lost 2 bases and the J gene lost 0 bases, with 5 bases spanning the gap. Germline V lookup: CDR1 MNHEY, CDR2 SMNVEV (reference sequence). The CDR3 region is CASSLRSSGNTIYF. In DNA form, the CDR3 reads TGTGCCAGCAGTTTAAGGAGCTCTGGAAACACCATATATTTT.